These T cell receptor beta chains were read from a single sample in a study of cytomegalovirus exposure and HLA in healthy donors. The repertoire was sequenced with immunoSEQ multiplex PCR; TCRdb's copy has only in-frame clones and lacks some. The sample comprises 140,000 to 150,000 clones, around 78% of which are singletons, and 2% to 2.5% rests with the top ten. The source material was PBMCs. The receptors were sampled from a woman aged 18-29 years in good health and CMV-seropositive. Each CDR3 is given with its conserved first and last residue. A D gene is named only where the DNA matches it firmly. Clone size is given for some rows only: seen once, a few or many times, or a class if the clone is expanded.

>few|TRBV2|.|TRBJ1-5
CASSERWNQPQHF
TGTGCCAGCAGTGAACGGTGGAATCAGCCCCAGCATTTT
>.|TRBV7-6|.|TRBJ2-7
CASSLVSTSSYEQYF
TGTGCCAGCAGCTTGGTAAGTACGAGCTCCTACGAGCAGTACTTC
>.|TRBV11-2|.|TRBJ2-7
CASSLTGNEQYF
TGTGCCAGCAGCCTCACAGGGAATGAGCAGTACTTC
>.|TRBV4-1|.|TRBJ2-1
CASSLNRAEQFF
TGCGCCAGCAGCCTAAACAGGGCTGAGCAGTTCTTC
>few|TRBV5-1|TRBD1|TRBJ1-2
CASSLGQGARANYGYTF
TGCGCCAGCAGCTTGGGGCAGGGGGCGCGCGCTAACTATGGCTACACCTTC
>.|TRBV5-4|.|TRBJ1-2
CASSSGGGSNYGYTF
TGTGCCAGCAGCTCGGGAGGGGGATCGAACTATGGCTACACCTTC
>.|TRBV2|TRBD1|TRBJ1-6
CASRDRDRGSSPLHF
TGTGCCAGCAGAGACCGGGACAGGGGTAGCTCACCCCTCCACTTT
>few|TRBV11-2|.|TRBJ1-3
CASSFGQGGGNTIYF
TGTGCCAGCAGCTTCGGTCAGGGTGGTGGAAACACCATATATTTT
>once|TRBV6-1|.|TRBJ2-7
CATKDFSYEQYF
TGTGCCACAAAGGACTTCTCCTACGAGCAGTACTTC
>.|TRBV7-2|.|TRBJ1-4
CASSLGGRATNEKLFF
TGTGCCAGCAGCTTAGGAGGGAGAGCAACTAATGAAAAACTGTTTTTT
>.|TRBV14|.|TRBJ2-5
CASSQVGGLETQYF
TGTGCCAGCAGCCAAGTAGGGGGTCTGGAGACCCAGTACTTC
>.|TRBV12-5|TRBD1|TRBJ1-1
CASGLAPDRVTTEAFF
TGTGCTAGTGGTTTGGCCCCGGACAGGGTGACCACTGAAGCTTTCTTT
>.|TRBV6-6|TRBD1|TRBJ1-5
CASEDRGLQPQHF
TGTGCCAGCGAAGACAGGGGGCTTCAGCCCCAGCATTTT
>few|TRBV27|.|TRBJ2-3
CASRKPGDTQYF
TGTGCCAGCAGGAAGCCAGGGGATACGCAGTATTTT
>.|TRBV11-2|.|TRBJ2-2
CASSLGQMNTGELFF
TGTGCCAGCAGCTTGGGCCAGATGAACACCGGGGAGCTGTTTTTT
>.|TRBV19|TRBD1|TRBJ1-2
CASRLDQGQATYGYTF
TGTGCCAGTAGATTAGACCAAGGACAGGCTACCTATGGCTACACCTTC
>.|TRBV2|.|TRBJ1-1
CASSGRLEAFF
TGTGCCAGCAGTGGAAGACTTGAAGCTTTCTTT
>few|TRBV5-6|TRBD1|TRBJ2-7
CASSPDREYYEQYF
TGTGCCAGCAGCCCCGACAGGGAGTACTACGAGCAGTACTTC
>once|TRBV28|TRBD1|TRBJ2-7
CASRRTGEYEQYF
TGTGCCAGCAGGCGGACAGGGGAGTACGAGCAGTACTTC
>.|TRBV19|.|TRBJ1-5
CASTQVTRGNQPQHF
TGTGCCAGTACCCAAGTGACCCGGGGCAATCAGCCCCAGCATTTT
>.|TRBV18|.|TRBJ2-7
CASSPPSTESSYEQYF
TGTGCCAGCTCACCACCGTCTACCGAGAGCTCCTACGAGCAGTACTTC
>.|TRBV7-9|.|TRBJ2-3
CASSFYQSGLRGDTQYF
TGTGCCAGCAGCTTTTATCAAAGTGGCCTGCGAGGTGATACGCAGTATTTT
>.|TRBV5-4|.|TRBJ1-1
CASSPGGGNTEAFF
TGTGCCAGCAGCCCTGGGGGAGGGAACACTGAAGCTTTCTTT
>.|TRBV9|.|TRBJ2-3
CASSVDRTGGGTQYF
TGTGCCAGCAGCGTAGACAGGACTGGGGGAGGTACGCAGTATTTT
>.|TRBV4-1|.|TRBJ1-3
CASSSGGGRTSGNTIYF
TGCGCCAGCAGCAGCGGGGGGGGACGGACCTCTGGAAACACCATATATTTT
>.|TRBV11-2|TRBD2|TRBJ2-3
CASSSRLAGVTTDTQYF
TGTGCCAGCAGCTCAAGACTAGCGGGGGTGACCACAGATACGCAGTATTTT